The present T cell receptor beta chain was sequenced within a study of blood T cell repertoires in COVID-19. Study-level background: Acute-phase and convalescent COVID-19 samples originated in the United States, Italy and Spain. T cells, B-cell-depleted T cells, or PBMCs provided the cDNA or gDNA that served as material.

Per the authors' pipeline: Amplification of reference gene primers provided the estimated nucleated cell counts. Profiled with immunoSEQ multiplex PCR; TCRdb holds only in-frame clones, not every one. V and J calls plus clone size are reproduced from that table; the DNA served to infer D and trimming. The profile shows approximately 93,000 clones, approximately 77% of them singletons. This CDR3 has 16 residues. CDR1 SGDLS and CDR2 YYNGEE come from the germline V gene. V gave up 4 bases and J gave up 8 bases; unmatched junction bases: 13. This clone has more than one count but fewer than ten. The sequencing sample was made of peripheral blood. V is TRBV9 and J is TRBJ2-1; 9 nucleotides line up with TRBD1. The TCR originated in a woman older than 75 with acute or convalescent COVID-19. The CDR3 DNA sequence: TGTGCCAGCAGCCCCTACAGGGGGCATGTAGGAGATGAGCAGTTCTTC. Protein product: CASSPYRGHVGDEQFF.